The 11 T cell receptor beta chains reported below all come from one sample, sequenced in a study of memory CD4+ T cells and cytomegalovirus serostatus. Data came from immunoSEQ multiplex PCR; TCRdb stores just in-frame clones and leaves some out. The table lists about 44,000 clones, over 60% of them singletons. Single viable CD3+CD4+CD8-CD45RO+ cells were sorted as the memory CD4+ T cells. The sequenced sample was memory CD4+ T cells from blood. These receptors were obtained from an adult in good health and CMV-seronegative.

The J gene is TRBJ2-1, the V gene TRBV27; D is undetermined. Germline V gene data show CDR1 as MNHEY and CDR2 as SMNVEV (reference sequence). The CDR3 is 15 residues long. Trimming cost V 7 bases and J 0 bases, with 13 bases left between them. The CDR3 protein is CASTPRAASYNEQFF. The DNA of the CDR3 is TGTGCCAGCACCCCTAGGGCGGCCTCCTACAATGAGCAGTTCTTC.

The chain is built from TRBV11-3 and TRBJ1-4, with 9 positions matching TRBD1. The germline V gene encodes CDR1 SGHNT and CDR2 YENEEA. The J segment lost 8 bases and the V segment lost 5 bases, leaving 12 bases of the junction unmatched. This CDR3 contains 16 residues. In nucleotides, the CDR3 is TGTGCCAGCAGCGCACGATCCGGGACAGGGAACGAAAAACTGTTTTTT. Translation gives CASSARSGTGNEKLFF.

This clone was seen just once. CDR3 sequence reads: CASSLDLPRTGADEKLFF. The CDR3 DNA follows: TGTGCCAGCAGCTTAGACCTCCCCCGGACAGGGGCGGATGAAAAACTGTTTTTT. The chain carries TRBV11-2 and TRBJ1-4; TRBD1 agrees at 9 bases. CDR3 length: 18 residues. Germline values: CDR1 SGHAT, CDR2 FQNNGV. Trimming took 0 bases from V and 6 from J; bases not matched to a gene: 11.

V usage is TRBV7-2 and J usage is TRBJ1-3, with 7 bases aligning to TRBD1. The CDR3 length is 15 residues. Germline-derived CDR1 and CDR2 are SGHTA and FQGNSA. The J segment lost 0 bases and the V segment lost 3 bases, leaving 2 bases of the junction unmatched. CDR3 coding DNA: TGTGCCAGCAGCTTGGACAGGCGCTCTGGAAACACCATATATTTT. Protein sequence: CASSLDRRSGNTIYF.

This clone was seen a handful of times. V usage is TRBV10-2 and J usage is TRBJ1-1; D is undetermined. Trimming took 3 bases from V and 3 from J, leaving 5 bases between them. Per germline, CDR1 WSHSY and CDR2 SAAADI. The length of the CDR3 is 12 residues. CDR3 amino acids: CASSEFDTEAFF. CDR3 DNA sequence: TGCGCCAGCAGTGAATTCGACACTGAAGCTTTCTTT.

The chain joins TRBV6-1 to TRBJ2-7, with TRBD1 as a possible D gene (6 bases). CDR1 MNHNS and CDR2 SASEGT come from the germline V gene. The CDR3 runs 15 residues. V was trimmed by 5 bases and J by 5 bases, leaving 19 bases between them. The CDR3 spells CASSISTGTTHEQYF. The CDR3 DNA sequence: TGTGCCAGCAGTATTTCAACCGGGACAACACACGAGCAGTACTTC.

V usage is TRBV7-9 and J usage is TRBJ1-2; maybe TRBD1 (6 bases). CDR3 length equals 17 residues. Germline V CDR1 and CDR2: SEHNR, FQNEAQ (reference sequence). V lost 10 bases and J lost 0, with 24 bases in between. Here the CDR3 DNA reads TGTGCCATCTTCACGTTCCCAGGGGTTTTTTCTAACTATGGCTACACCTTC. Protein: CAIFTFPGVFSNYGYTF.

This clone was picked up one time. The DNA of the CDR3 is TGTGCCAGCAGCTTAGAAGGGGCAGCATCCTACGAGCAGTACTTC. Its protein is CASSLEGAASYEQYF. The genes are TRBV7-2 and TRBJ2-7; a weak D match, TRBD1 (5 bases). CDR1 SGHTA and CDR2 FQGNSA come from the germline V gene. Between the trimmed V and J ends, which lost 1 base and 1 base, there was a span of 11 bases. This CDR3 comprises 15 residues.

In this sample, this clone turned up a few times. This chain connects TRBV9 to TRBJ2-1, with 10 bases identical to TRBD2. Germline values: CDR1 SGDLS, CDR2 YYNGEE. V gave up 1 base and J gave up 8 bases; unmatched junction bases: 3. This CDR3 is built from 14 residues. The CDR3 region has the DNA TGTGCCAGCAGCGTAACCGGGACTAGCGATGAGCAGTTCTTC. It translates to CASSVTGTSDEQFF.

This clone has only one observation. The chain couples TRBV28 to TRBJ1-2; D uncertain. Germline V lookup: CDR1 MDHEN, CDR2 SYDVKM. This CDR3 is built from 13 residues. V dropped 3 bases and J dropped 2 bases, with 7 bases sitting between them. DNA for the CDR3: TGTGCCAGCAGTTTGCAGAGGAACTATGGCTACACCTTC. Protein sequence: CASSLQRNYGYTF.

V is TRBV19 and J is TRBJ1-1; D is perhaps TRBD1 (6 bases). Germline CDR1 LNHDA, CDR2 SQIVND (reference sequence). The CDR3 loop spans 15 amino acids. V was cut by 5 bases and J by 6 bases, with 19 bases left in between. CDR3 residues: CASSPRGSGVSEAFF. The CDR3 DNA follows: TGTGCCAGTAGTCCAAGGGGGAGTGGTGTATCTGAAGCTTTCTTT.